What follows are 21 T cell receptor beta chains derived from one specimen sequenced in a study of blood T cell repertoires in COVID-19. Measured with immunoSEQ multiplex PCR; TCRdb has only the in-frame clones, and not every one. The top ten hold roughly 18% of the sample, which has roughly 180,000 clones, about four fifths seen once. Sample: PBMCs or T cells enriched from blood (not recorded which). The receptors originated from a man aged 55 to 69 who had recovered from COVID-19.

The DNA for the CDR3 is TGTGCCAGCAGTTTTCAGGACAGGCAGTCACCCCTCCACTTT. It encodes CASSFQDRQSPLHF. This chain uses TRBV27 with TRBJ1-6; 7 bases line up with TRBD1. The V segment lost 3 bases and the J segment 10 bases; nucleotides outside the gene matches: 6. The germline gives CDR1 MNHEY, CDR2 SMNVEV (reference sequence). There are 14 residues in the CDR3.

V usage is TRBV11-3 and J usage is TRBJ2-1, with D perhaps matching TRBD1 (6 bases). The length of the CDR3 is 12 residues. V was cut by 5 bases and J by 9 bases, with 11 bases left in between. The germline CDR1 and CDR2 sequences are SGHNT and YENEEA. CDR3 sequence reads: CASSKTGSEQFF. CDR3 nucleotides: TGTGCCAGCAGCAAAACAGGGTCTGAGCAGTTCTTC.

V is TRBV28 and J is TRBJ2-7; 7 bases fit TRBD2. The CDR3 is 15 residues long. Looked up from germline, CDR1 is MDHEN and CDR2 is SYDVKM. J lost 6 bases, V lost 1 base, and 9 bases had no gene match. The CDR3 region is CASSLSGRGIGEQYF. The CDR3 bases are TGTGCCAGCAGTTTATCAGGGAGGGGTATAGGCGAGCAGTACTTC. The whole variable domain, remainder taken from reference TRBV28 and TRBJ2-7, is DVKVTQSSRYLVKRTGEKVFLECVQDMDHENMFWYRQDPGLGLRLIYFSYDVKMKEKGDIPEGYSVSREKKERFSLILESASTNQTSMYLCASSLSGRGIGEQYFGPGTRLTVT.

This chain connects TRBV4-2 to TRBJ1-6; 7 nucleotides agree with TRBD1. This CDR3 is 15 amino acids long. V trimming: 0 bases; J trimming: 10 bases; junction bases outside the gene matches: 6. Germline loops: CDR1 LGHNA, CDR2 YNFKEQ. In DNA form, the CDR3 reads TGTGCCAGCAGCCAAGATCAGGGGGTCCGATCACCCCTCCACTTT. It translates to CASSQDQGVRSPLHF.

This chain uses TRBV3-1 (or the pseudogene TRBV3-2) with TRBJ2-3; TRBD2 agrees at 13 bases. Germline CDR1 LGHDT, CDR2 YNNKEL (reference sequence). V dropped 4 bases and J dropped 1; count of bases not matched to a gene: 2. The CDR3 sequence is 16 residues long. The DNA for the CDR3 is TGTGCCAGCAGCCTCGGACTAGCGGGAGGCACAGATACGCAGTATTTT. This translates into CASSLGLAGGTDTQYF.

J is TRBJ2-7 and V is TRBV21-1; TRBD1 is the table's D call and was not checked against the DNA. TRBV21-1 is recorded as a pseudogene. There are 18 residues in the CDR3. The CDR3 loop reads CASSHPNPGTGGLYEQYF. The CDR3 DNA sequence: TGTGCCAGCAGCCACCCAAATCCAGGCACAGGGGGGCTCTACGAGCAGTACTTC.

This clone appeared a single time. This rearrangement joins TRBV5-5 to TRBJ2-3; 7 nucleotides agree with TRBD2. The CDR3 length is 14 residues. Germline V CDR1 and CDR2: SGHKS, YYEKEE (reference sequence). With 1 base clipped from V and 6 bases from J, the junction kept 5 bases outside the gene matches. Here the CDR3 reads CASSLLAERDTQYF. The DNA of the CDR3 is TGTGCCAGCAGCTTGCTAGCGGAGAGGGATACGCAGTATTTT.

The V call is TRBV3-1 (or the pseudogene TRBV3-2), the J call TRBJ2-5, with TRBD1 as a possible D gene (6 bases). The V end was cut by 8 bases, the J end by 5 bases, with 18 bases between. CDR3 length equals 14 residues. The germline V gene has CDR1 LGHDT and CDR2 YNNKEL (reference sequence). CDR3: CASGLTQGRETQYF. CDR3 nucleotides: TGTGCCAGCGGACTGACCCAGGGGCGGGAGACCCAGTACTTC.

This clone was recorded once. The chain couples TRBV7-3 to TRBJ2-7; 12 bases match TRBD2. J lost 5 bases, V lost 5 bases, and 10 bases had no gene match. Germline CDR1 and CDR2: SGHTA and FQGTGA. The CDR3 is made up of 16 amino acids. DNA of the CDR3: TGTGCCAGCAGCCAGTCTAGGCTAGCGGGGGGGCACGAGCAGTACTTC. Translated: CASSQSRLAGGHEQYF.

The V gene is TRBV5-4, the J gene TRBJ1-6; 7 nucleotides line up with TRBD1. The length of the CDR3 is 14 residues. V dropped 4 bases and J dropped 7; count of bases not matched to a gene: 5. Germline lookup yields CDR1 SGHNT and CDR2 YYREEE (reference sequence). The DNA of the CDR3 is TGTGCCAGCAGCCTCCGGGACAGAAATTCACCCCTCCACTTT. Amino acid sequence: CASSLRDRNSPLHF.

The chain recombines TRBV7-3 with TRBJ2-3, with D maybe TRBD2 (6 bases). The CDR3 totals 14 residues. Germline CDR1 and CDR2: SGHTA and FQGTGA. Trimming stripped 2 bases from V and 2 bases from J, with 8 bases between. This chain's CDR3 is CASSLGGDTDTQYF. CDR3 sequence (DNA): TGTGCCAGCAGCTTAGGAGGGGACACAGATACGCAGTATTTT.

This rearrangement joins TRBV5-4 to TRBJ2-2; no clear D. Germline lookup yields CDR1 SGHNT and CDR2 YYREEE (reference sequence). Trimming pared 4 bases from V and 5 bases from J, leaving 12 bases between. The CDR3 spans 14 residues. For the CDR3, the DNA is TGTGCCAGCAGCCTTCGGTCCGGGACCGGGGAGCTGTTTTTT. Amino acids: CASSLRSGTGELFF.

The V gene is TRBV28, the J gene TRBJ2-1, with D perhaps matching TRBD1 (5 bases). This CDR3 has 14 amino acids. Trimming removed 2 bases at V and 5 bases at J, with 10 bases between. CDR1 and CDR2 (germline): MDHEN, SYDVKM. DNA of the CDR3: TGTGCCAGCAGTTTAGGGCAGGGTGACAATGAGCAGTTCTTC. Amino acids: CASSLGQGDNEQFF. The full variable domain, with the rest looked up from reference TRBV28 and TRBJ2-1, is DVKVTQSSRYLVKRTGEKVFLECVQDMDHENMFWYRQDPGLGLRLIYFSYDVKMKEKGDIPEGYSVSREKKERFSLILESASTNQTSMYLCASSLGQGDNEQFFGPGTRLTVL.

The chain links TRBV28 to TRBJ2-5, with 9 bases identical to TRBD1. CDR1 MDHEN and CDR2 SYDVKM come from the germline V gene. This CDR3 is built from 17 residues. J lost 5 bases, V lost 5 bases, and 15 bases had no gene match. The CDR3 is CASSRQGVLMRGETQYF. The DNA of the CDR3 is TGTGCCAGCAGTCGACAGGGGGTGCTGATGAGGGGGGAGACCCAGTACTTC.

This clone came up once. V and J are TRBV6-1 and TRBJ1-4; D is ambiguous. CDR1 and CDR2 from the germline V gene are MNHNS and SASEGT. The CDR3 length is 13 residues. Trimming removed 3 bases from V and 8 bases from J, with 10 bases in between. CDR3 in amino acids: CASSDGGWEKLFF. CDR3 nucleotides: TGTGCCAGCAGTGATGGAGGGTGGGAAAAACTGTTTTTT.

The chain joins TRBV3-1 (or the pseudogene TRBV3-2) to TRBJ2-1, with 10 bases fitting TRBD2. The junction had 5 bases not matched to a gene; V was cut back by 2 bases and J by 4 bases. CDR1 and CDR2 from the germline V gene are LGHDT and YNNKEL (reference sequence). The CDR3 consists of 16 residues. The chain's CDR3 is CASSQLAGGHYNEQFF. As DNA, the CDR3 is TGTGCCAGCAGCCAATTAGCGGGGGGCCATTACAATGAGCAGTTCTTC.

The chain carries TRBV11-3 and TRBJ2-2, with TRBD1 identical over 8 bases. Unmatched junction bases numbered 7, after V lost 3 bases and J lost 7 bases. CDR3 length equals 15 residues. Germline CDR1 reads SGHNT; CDR2 reads YENEEA. The CDR3 DNA reads TGTGCCAGCAGCTTGACAGGGGTCCTTGACGGGGAGCTGTTTTTT. This translates into CASSLTGVLDGELFF.

CDR3 bases: TGTGCCAGTAGTATGCTCCCTAAAGAGACCCAGTACTTC. As protein: CASSMLPKETQYF. V is TRBV19 and J is TRBJ2-5; D is uncertain. The CDR3 is 13 amino acids. Trimming cost V 3 bases and J 3 bases, with 8 bases left between them. Germline CDR1 is LNHDA and CDR2 is SQIVND (reference sequence). Complete variable domain (other parts from reference TRBV19 and TRBJ2-5): DGGITQSPKYLFRKEGQNVTLSCEQNLNHDAMYWYRQDPGQGLRLIYYSQIVNDFQKGDIAEGYSVSREKKESFPLTVTSAQKNPTAFYLCASSMLPKETQYFGPGTRLLVL.

The chain couples TRBV7-3 to TRBJ2-1; possibly TRBD2 for D (5 bases). CDR3 length equals 17 residues. Germline V gene sequence: CDR1 SGHTA, CDR2 FQGTGA. Trimming pared 0 bases from V and 5 bases from J, leaving 17 bases between. CDR3 nucleotide sequence: TGTGCCAGCAGCTTAACGCCGCCGGGGAACTTGGACAATGAGCAGTTCTTC. Protein product: CASSLTPPGNLDNEQFF.

The genes are TRBV5-1 and TRBJ1-1; D might be TRBD1 (6 bases). V shed 0 bases and J shed 0 bases, with 15 bases lying between them. This CDR3 region has 17 residues. Germline V lookup: CDR1 SGHRS, CDR2 YFSETQ. CDR3 nucleotide sequence: TGCGCCAGCAGCTTGGTAGGCGGGGGGCGTATGAACACTGAAGCTTTCTTT. Its translation: CASSLVGGGRMNTEAFF.

The chain combines TRBV5-1 with TRBJ2-1; 7 bases agree with TRBD2. The ends lost 0 bases at V and 10 bases at J; junction bases unmatched: 13. CDR1 SGHRS and CDR2 YFSETQ come from the germline V gene. The CDR3 totals 16 residues. The DNA for the CDR3 is TGCGCCAGCAGCTTGGGACCCGAAAGCGGGACGGGGGAGCAGTTCTTC. It encodes CASSLGPESGTGEQFF.